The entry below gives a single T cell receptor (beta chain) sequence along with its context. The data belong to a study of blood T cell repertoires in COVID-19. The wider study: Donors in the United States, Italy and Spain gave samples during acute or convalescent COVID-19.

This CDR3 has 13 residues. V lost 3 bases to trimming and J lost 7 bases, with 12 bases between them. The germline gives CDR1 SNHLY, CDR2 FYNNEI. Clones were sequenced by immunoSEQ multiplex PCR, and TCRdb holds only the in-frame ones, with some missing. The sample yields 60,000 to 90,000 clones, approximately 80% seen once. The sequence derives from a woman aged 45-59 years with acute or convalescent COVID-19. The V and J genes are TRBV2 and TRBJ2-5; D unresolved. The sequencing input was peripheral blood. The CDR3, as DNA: TGTGCCAGCAGTGAGTACCCCGGTGGGACCCAGTACTTC. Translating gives CASSEYPGGTQYF.